The 15 T cell receptor beta chains given below trace back to one sample, sequenced in a study of blood T cells in healthy people across ages. Then a second PCR, running roughly 6 to 11 cycles, was carried out with a sample-barcoded 5' primer and a J-beta primer mix. TCRdb called the 5' RACE reads again in MiXCR, with one record for every CDR3 protein. The table lists hundreds of thousands of distinct CDR3 sequences, about 21% of them singletons. Sequences were obtained from blood. Receptor source: a man aged 65-85 years in good health.

This clonotype showed up just a few times. V usage is TRBV7-9 and J usage is TRBJ2-7; TRBD2 aligns across 9 bases. Germline loops: CDR1 SEHNR, CDR2 FQNEAQ (reference sequence). This CDR3 spans 13 amino acids. With 2 bases clipped from V and 8 bases from J, the junction kept 4 bases outside the gene matches. The CDR3 sequence: CASSLLLAGKQYF. The CDR3 DNA reads as TGTGCCAGCAGCTTACTCCTAGCGGGAAAGCAGTACTTC.

This clonotype turned up a few times. This chain uses TRBV2 with TRBJ2-5; D is possibly TRBD1 or TRBD2 (6 bases each). Germline V lookup: CDR1 SNHLY, CDR2 FYNNEI. This CDR3 is built from 13 residues. Trimming stripped 4 bases from V and 5 bases from J, with 11 bases between. DNA of the CDR3: TGTGCCAGCAGTGTGGGGGCGGGGGAGACCCAGTACTTC. Its translation: CASSVGAGETQYF.

Concerning this clonotype: A junction boundary mismatches the germline segment, possibly from a read error. This chain uses TRBV30 with TRBJ1-1; the D is unclear. There are 10 residues in the CDR3. CDR1 is GTSNPN and CDR2 is SVGIG in the germline V gene (reference sequence). The DNA for the CDR3 is TGTGCCTGGAGTGCATCTGAAGCTCTCTTT. It yields the protein CAWSASEALF.

The V and J genes are TRBV12-3 or TRBV12-4 and TRBJ2-4, with 9 nucleotides matching TRBD2. This CDR3 is 16 amino acids long. The trim removed 6 bases at V and 0 bases at J, leaving 6 bases unmatched. The CDR3 spells CASSPRLAEAKNIQYF. The CDR3 DNA reads as TGTGCCAGCAGCCCTAGACTAGCGGAAGCCAAAAACATTCAGTACTTC.

This clonotype was picked up a small number of times. This chain links TRBV6-1 with TRBJ1-4; the D gene is possibly TRBD1 (6 bases). There are 13 residues in the CDR3. The germline V gene has CDR1 MNHNS and CDR2 SASEGT. The V end was cut by 10 bases, the J end by 4 bases, with 13 bases between. CDR3 loop: CATRQAYNEKLFF. In nucleotides, the CDR3 is TGTGCCACCAGACAGGCTTATAATGAAAAACTGTTTTTT.

The rearrangement links TRBV5-1 to TRBJ2-7; the match to TRBD1 covers 9 bases. With 4 bases clipped from V and 6 bases from J, the junction kept 8 bases outside the gene matches. The CDR3 has 14 amino acids. Germline CDR1 SGHRS, CDR2 YFSETQ. CDR3 nucleotides: TGCGCCAGCAGCCACGGACAGGGGAGTAGCGAGCAGTACTTC. It translates to CASSHGQGSSEQYF.

A few counts support this clonotype. This sequence joins TRBV29-1 and TRBJ2-4, with a weak D call TRBD2 (5 bases). Germline CDR1 and CDR2: SQVTM and ANQGSEA. Trimming pared 3 bases from V and 1 base from J, leaving 7 bases between. The CDR3 is 13 residues long. The CDR3 DNA is TGCAGCGTTGAGGGAGTTGCCAAAAACATTCAGTACTTC. This gives the protein CSVEGVAKNIQYF.

This clonotype was seen a few times. V usage is TRBV7-2 and J usage is TRBJ1-1, with TRBD1 matching 8 bases. The CDR3 is 13 residues long. CDR1 is SGHTA and CDR2 is FQGNSA in the germline V gene. With V trimmed by 6 bases and J by 9 bases, 9 bases remained unmatched. CDR3 in amino acids: CASRTGGQGKAFF. CDR3 coding DNA: TGTGCCAGCAGGACGGGAGGACAGGGAAAAGCTTTCTTT.

This clonotype was recorded at least ten times. The genes are TRBV4-3 and TRBJ2-5, with D possibly matching TRBD2 (6 bases). This CDR3 spans 13 amino acids. Germline values: CDR1 LGHNA, CDR2 YSLEER. V shed 1 base and J shed 5 bases, with 8 bases lying between them. CDR3 amino acids: CASSQGAGETQYF. The CDR3 bases are TGCGCCAGCAGCCAAGGAGCGGGTGAGACCCAGTACTTC.

This clonotype turned up a few times. The CDR3 DNA reads TGTGCCAGCAGCCGGGACCCAAATCAGGGGGCGAACACCGGGGAGCTGTTTTTT. Translation gives CASSRDPNQGANTGELFF. The chain uses TRBV3-1 and TRBJ2-2; 7 bases are shared with TRBD1. This CDR3 spans 18 amino acids. The V and J ends lost 4 bases and 0 bases, in that order; junction bases with no gene match: 11. The germline CDR1 and CDR2 sequences are LGHDT and YNNKEL (reference sequence).

This clonotype was counted only a few times. The chain has TRBV12-3 or TRBV12-4 and TRBJ2-5; D call uncertain. The CDR3 has 13 amino acids. V was cut by 4 bases and J by 4 bases, with 10 bases left in between. CDR3 sequence (DNA): TGTGCCAGCAGTTCATCCCGACGAGAGACCCAGTACTTC. It specifies CASSSSRRETQYF.

The rearrangement links TRBV12-3 or TRBV12-4 to TRBJ1-4, with D hard to call. This CDR3 has 14 residues. The germline V and J ends were trimmed by 6 bases and 8 bases, with 16 bases remaining between them. CDR3 bases: TGTGCCAGCAGCCTTATCCCTTCCGAGGAAAAACTGTTTTTT. Translating it yields CASSLIPSEEKLFF.

This clonotype showed up just once. The chain uses TRBV28 and TRBJ2-5; TRBD1 matches at 8 bases. Germline-derived CDR1 and CDR2 are MDHEN and SYDVKM. The V gene end was trimmed by 7 bases and the J gene end by 5 bases; junction bases not matched to a gene: 3. This CDR3 comprises 12 residues. CDR3 nucleotide sequence: TGTGCCAGCAAGACAGGGGTCGAGACCCAGTACTTC. Protein product: CASKTGVETQYF. The variable domain in full, with the rest retrieved from reference TRBV28 and TRBJ2-5, is DVKVTQSSRYLVKRTGEKVFLECVQDMDHENMFWYRQDPGLGLRLIYFSYDVKMKEKGDIPEGYSVSREKKERFSLILESASTNQTSMYLCASKTGVETQYFGPGTRLLVL.

The gene calls are TRBV6-1 and TRBJ1-4; maybe TRBD1 (5 bases). The V end was cut by 6 bases, the J end by 8 bases, with 22 bases between. Looked up from germline, CDR1 is MNHNS and CDR2 is SASEGT. The CDR3 extends over 16 amino acids. CDR3 loop: CASSKGYGAGGEKLFF. The CDR3 DNA follows: TGTGCCAGCAGCAAAGGGTATGGGGCCGGAGGCGAAAAACTGTTTTTT.

This clonotype occurred a few times. The chain uses TRBV12-3 or TRBV12-4 and TRBJ2-7; D assignment may be TRBD1 or TRBD2 (5 bases each). The V end lost 10 bases, the J end lost 0 bases, and 13 bases lay between the germline ends. The CDR3 has 13 residues. The CDR3 loop reads CANQTGTSYEQYF. CDR3 sequence (DNA): TGTGCCAACCAAACCGGGACCTCCTACGAGCAGTACTTC.